This TCR beta chain was documented in a study of blood T cell repertoires in COVID-19. Germline CDR1 is SGHTA and CDR2 is FQGNSA. CDR3 length: 17 residues. The V gene end was trimmed by 3 bases and the J gene end by 3 bases; junction bases not matched to a gene: 8. Original handling: It was from reference gene primer amplification that nucleated cell counts were estimated. Assay used: immunoSEQ multiplex PCR; TCRdb lists only in-frame clones, some missing. Clone size and V and J calls were adopted from that table, with D and trimming inferred from the DNA. The table shows about 180,000 clones, with 80% to 90% occurring only once.

The chain joins TRBV7-2 to TRBJ1-5; TRBD1 matches at 10 bases. Material: peripheral blood. The receptor was derived from a man between 45 and 60 years old with active or convalescent COVID-19. The DNA for the CDR3 is TGTGCCAGCAGCTTTTCGATGGGACAGGGGAACAATCAGCCCCAGCATTTT. Its protein product is CASSFSMGQGNNQPQHF. The variable domain in full, with the rest retrieved from reference TRBV7-2 and TRBJ1-5, is GAGVSQSPSNKVTEKGKDVELRCDPISGHTALYWYRQSLGQGLEFLIYFQGNSAPDKSGLPSDRFSAERTGGSVSTLTIQRTQQEDSAVYLCASSFSMGQGNNQPQHFGDGTRLSIL.